Below, 14 T cell receptor beta chains from the same sample are listed, as sequenced in a study of regulatory T cells in long-lasting Graves disease. Time point of the sample: persistent/refractory GD, antithyroid drugs over 5 years with positive TRAb. RNA from PBMCs was the source of the TCR library. For TCR beta, libraries came from iRepertoire HTBI primers and Arm-PCR of CDR3 regions. TCRdb reanalysed the multiplex PCR reads using MiXCR and keeps one entry per CDR3 protein. This table holds about 340,000 distinct CDR3 sequences, 15% to 20% found once. Material: peripheral blood mononuclear cells (PBMCs), obtained when the disease was refractory, from a patient treated with antithyroid drugs. These receptors originate from a female donor with Graves disease.

This clonotype was detected many times. This sequence joins TRBV28 and TRBJ2-7; D possibly corresponds to TRBD1 (6 bases). Trimming cost V 5 bases and J 4 bases, with 21 bases left between them. The CDR3 runs 16 residues. From germline, CDR1 is MDHEN and CDR2 SYDVKM. The CDR3 region is CASSTTDYRAGYEQYF. Here the CDR3 DNA reads TGTGCCAGCAGTACCACAGATTACAGGGCAGGATACGAGCAGTACTTC.

The table lists this clonotype with many counts. This sequence joins TRBV6-5 and TRBJ1-2, with no clear D. Germline V lookup: CDR1 MNHEY, CDR2 SVGAGI. V lost 3 bases and J 5 bases, leaving 7 bases between the germline ends. The CDR3 length is 12 residues. In DNA, the CDR3 is TGTGCCAGCAGTTATCTCCTTTATGGCTACACCTTC. This gives the protein CASSYLLYGYTF.

This clonotype was detected many times. The J gene is TRBJ1-5, the V gene TRBV28, with D perhaps matching TRBD1 (6 bases). V lost 3 bases, J lost 2 bases, and 14 bases lay in between. Per the germline V gene, CDR1 is MDHEN and CDR2 is SYDVKM. CDR3 size: 16 residues. The CDR3 sequence is CASSFADSARNQPQHF. The CDR3 bases are TGTGCCAGCAGTTTCGCGGACAGCGCCCGCAATCAGCCCCAGCATTTT.

This clonotype was seen a handful of times. The chain couples TRBV29-1 to TRBJ2-1, with 10 bases aligning to TRBD2. J was trimmed by 6 bases and V by 1 base; bases with no gene match: 3. The CDR3 spans 14 residues. Germline CDR1 reads SQVTM; CDR2 reads ANQGSEA. CDR3 in amino acids: CSVEGLAGVNEQFF. The CDR3 DNA reads as TGCAGCGTTGAAGGTCTAGCGGGAGTCAATGAGCAGTTCTTC.

The table lists this clonotype with many counts. The rearrangement joins TRBV28 to TRBJ1-2, with TRBD1 as a possible D gene (6 bases). The CDR3 contains 14 residues. CDR1 and CDR2 from the germline V gene are MDHEN and SYDVKM. V was pared by 8 bases and J by 8 bases, with 21 bases between. This CDR3 reads CASVTGSAVRGYTF. CDR3 nucleotide sequence: TGTGCCAGCGTAACAGGGTCCGCGGTACGGGGCTACACCTTC.

The chain links TRBV24-1 to TRBJ2-3; 10 nucleotides align to TRBD2. Germline V gene lookup returns CDR1 KGHDR and CDR2 SFDVKD. V lost 3 bases and J lost 2; bases outside the gene matches: 4. This CDR3 region has 16 residues. CDR3 loop: CATSDQLAGPTDTQYF. The CDR3 nucleotides are TGTGCCACCAGTGATCAACTAGCGGGACCCACAGATACGCAGTATTTT.

This clonotype has more than one count but fewer than ten. This chain uses TRBV4-1 with TRBJ2-7; D may be TRBD1 or TRBD2 (8 bases each). Trimming took off 5 bases at V and 7 bases at J, with 21 bases between the two ends. Germline-derived CDR1 and CDR2 are MGHRA and YSYEKL. The CDR3 sequence is 15 residues long. CDR3 nucleotide sequence: TGCGCCAGCAGCGTAACCGGGACAGGCGGGGGGGAGCAGTACTTC. Translating gives CASSVTGTGGGEQYF.

This clonotype was observed at least ten times. The chain carries TRBV6-5 and TRBJ2-7; TRBD2 matches 12 bases. The CDR3 length is 16 residues. With V trimmed by 4 bases and J by 1 base, 5 bases remained unmatched. Germline values: CDR1 MNHEY, CDR2 SVGAGI. The CDR3 reads CASSLGLAGPSYEQYF. As DNA, the CDR3 is TGTGCCAGCAGTTTGGGACTAGCGGGCCCATCCTACGAGCAGTACTTC.

The chain has TRBV20-1 and TRBJ1-5; tentatively, D is TRBD1 (5 bases). V lost 0 bases and J 2 bases, leaving 8 bases between the germline ends. This CDR3 is 14 amino acids long. Germline lookup yields CDR1 DFQATT and CDR2 SNEGSKA (reference sequence). This chain's CDR3 is CSARDGTGNQPQHF. CDR3 in DNA: TGCAGTGCTAGAGATGGGACGGGCAATCAGCCCCAGCATTTT.

In its sample, this clonotype was seen many times. J is TRBJ1-6 and V is TRBV27; D gene unclear. The germline V gene has CDR1 MNHEY and CDR2 SMNVEV (reference sequence). This CDR3 contains 17 residues. V shed 2 bases and J shed 7 bases, with 18 bases lying between them. Written as DNA, the CDR3 is TGTGCCAGCAGTTTAACCTCCCCCTCACGAAGGAATTCACCCCTCCACTTT. Its protein product is CASSLTSPSRRNSPLHF.

The chain has TRBV4-1 and TRBJ2-4, with a possible D match to TRBD1 (6 bases). The CDR3 runs to 16 residues. Germline V gene data show CDR1 as MGHRA and CDR2 as YSYEKL. The V gene lost 1 base and the J gene lost 3 bases, with 13 bases spanning the gap. Written as DNA, the CDR3 is TGCGCCAGCAGCCAAGTCGGACAGTCTCGCAAAAACATTCAGTACTTC. Its protein is CASSQVGQSRKNIQYF.

This clonotype was picked up a small number of times. CDR3 sequence (DNA): TGTGCCAGCAGCTTGGTTAGCGGGGGTGCCTACGAGCAGTACTTC. Translated, it gives CASSLVSGGAYEQYF. This rearrangement joins TRBV5-6 to TRBJ2-7; TRBD2 agrees at 9 bases. Trimming took 0 bases from V and 2 from J; bases not matched to a gene: 3. Germline CDR1 is SGHDT and CDR2 is YYEEEE. CDR3 size: 15 residues. The full variable domain, in which reference TRBV5-6 and TRBJ2-7 provide the parts outside the CDR3, is DAGVTQSPTHLIKTRGQQVTLRCSPKSGHDTVSWYQQALGQGPQFIFQYYEEEERQRGNFPDRFSGHQFPNYSSELNVNALLLGDSALYLCASSLVSGGAYEQYFGPGTRLTVT.

This clonotype was picked up a small number of times. The J gene is TRBJ1-1, the V gene TRBV7-2; perhaps TRBD1 as D (5 bases). V was cut by 8 bases and J by 7 bases, with 14 bases left in between. Germline-derived CDR1 and CDR2 are SGHTA and FQGNSA. CDR3 length: 12 residues. The CDR3 sequence is CASGRGVIEAFF. The DNA for the CDR3 is TGTGCCAGCGGTCGGGGGGTAATTGAAGCTTTCTTT.

As for this clonotype: A much larger clone sits a single nucleotide away, making a read error possible. CDR3 amino acids: CANSPVDFTYGYTF. The CDR3 coding sequence is TGTGCCAACTCACCAGTGGACTTCACCTATGGCTACACCTTC. The chain links TRBV18 to TRBJ1-2; D not certain. CDR3 length equals 14 residues. CDR1 KGHSH and CDR2 LQKENI come from the germline V gene.